These 23 T cell receptor beta chains came from one sample sequenced in a study of T cells after yellow fever vaccination. TCRdb reanalysed the 5' RACE reads using MiXCR and keeps one entry per CDR3 protein. The repertoire has around 150,000 distinct CDR3 sequences, under 7.5% of them found once; the top ten carry more than 2.5%. The sequences come from CD4+ T cells sorted from PBMCs, collected around 5 days after the first yellow fever vaccination. Source of these receptors: a man younger than 30 who received the YFV17D yellow fever vaccine.

The V call is TRBV28, the J call TRBJ2-3; 7 bases are a match to TRBD1. The CDR3 runs 15 residues. The germline V gene has CDR1 MDHEN and CDR2 SYDVKM. J lost 2 bases, V lost 5 bases, and 7 bases had no gene match. The CDR3 reads CASSPGDSSTDTQYF. The DNA for the CDR3 is TGTGCCAGCAGTCCCGGGGACAGTTCCACAGATACGCAGTATTTT.

This clonotype appeared a single time. A much larger clone is a single base away; this may be a read error. This chain uses TRBV5-7 with TRBJ2-7, with a possible D match to TRBD1 (5 bases). TRBV5-7 is sorted into the ORF group, with uncertain function. The CDR3 is 15 residues long. The CDR3 region has the DNA TGTGCCAGCAGCCCGACAGACCGAAGCTCCTACGATCAGTACTTC. Translating it yields CASSPTDRSSYDQYF.

This clonotype was counted a few times. The chain employs TRBV20-1 and TRBJ2-1, with TRBD2 as a possible D gene (7 bases). Deletions cut 3 bases from V and 6 bases from J, with 18 bases between. The CDR3 is 15 residues long. Germline-derived CDR1 and CDR2 are DFQATT and SNEGSKA (reference sequence). The CDR3 loop reads CSARLRGAPSNEQFF. For the CDR3, the DNA is TGCAGTGCTAGGCTCCGGGGGGCCCCCTCCAATGAGCAGTTCTTC.

This clonotype occurred a few times. The junction differs from germline at one of its ends, possibly a read error. The V call is TRBV6-1, the J call TRBJ1-3; no clear D gene. CDR1 is MNHNS, CDR2 SASEGT, per germline. The CDR3 spans 14 residues. The CDR3: CASTEQFSGNTIYF. CDR3 DNA sequence: TGTGCCAGCACTGAACAGTTCTCTGGAAACACCATATATTTT.

A few counts support this clonotype. CDR3 residues: CASRTIRDRGTPLHF. As DNA, the CDR3 is TGTGCCAGCAGGACTATCCGGGACAGGGGTACACCCCTCCACTTT. The J gene is TRBJ1-6, the V gene TRBV7-2, with 10 bases aligning to TRBD1. Germline CDR1 and CDR2: SGHTA and FQGNSA. V trimming: 6 bases; J trimming: 11 bases; junction bases outside the gene matches: 10. The CDR3 loop spans 15 amino acids.

The chain joins TRBV10-3 to TRBJ2-1, with D perhaps matching TRBD2 (6 bases). The CDR3 contains 16 residues. Trimming pared 7 bases from V and 0 bases from J, leaving 16 bases between. Germline CDR1 is ENHRY and CDR2 is SYGVKD. CDR3 residues: CAITSRGSGSYNEQFF. In DNA, the CDR3 is TGTGCCATCACGAGTCGGGGGTCAGGCTCCTACAATGAGCAGTTCTTC.

This clonotype was counted between two and nine times. The gene calls are TRBV6-6 and TRBJ1-2; D unclear. The CDR3 has 12 residues. CDR1 and CDR2 from the germline V gene are MNHNY and SVGAGI (reference sequence). Trimming shortened V by 2 bases and J by 7 bases, and 8 bases separated the two germline ends. The CDR3 nucleotides are TGTGCCAGCAGTTACCTGGGCAGTGGCTACACCTTC. This gives the protein CASSYLGSGYTF.

The genes are TRBV6-5 and TRBJ1-5, with 9 bases matching TRBD1. Germline CDR1 reads MNHEY; CDR2 reads SVGAGI. This CDR3 has 14 residues. V shed 6 bases, J shed 7 bases, and the junction held 7 bases outside the gene matches. CDR3 bases: TGTGCCAGCAGCTATGACAGGGGGGACCAGCCCCAGCATTTT. Its protein product is CASSYDRGDQPQHF.

As regards this clonotype: A read error is possible here, since a much larger clone lies one base away. V usage is TRBV6-2 or TRBV6-3 and J usage is TRBJ1-5, with a tentative D call TRBD1 (6 bases). In germline, CDR1 is MNHEY, CDR2 SVGEGT. This CDR3 is 14 amino acids long. Trimming removed 4 bases at V and 7 bases at J, with 14 bases between. The CDR3 loop reads CASSWTAFKQPQHF. In DNA, the CDR3 is TGTGCCAGCAGTTGGACAGCTTTCAAGCAGCCCCAGCATTTT.

Remarks on this clonotype: This sequence may be a read error, since a much larger clone differs from it by one base. In DNA, the CDR3 is TGTGCCATCAGTTTGGACACGGGTGCAACTAATGAAAAACTGTTTTTT. Its protein is CAISLDTGATNEKLFF. This sequence joins TRBV7-2 and TRBJ1-4; a weak D match, TRBD1 (5 bases). Trimming stripped 10 bases from V and 0 bases from J, with 18 bases between. CDR3 size: 16 residues. Germline V gene sequence: CDR1 SGHTA, CDR2 FQGNSA.

This clonotype has more than one count but fewer than ten. The DNA of the CDR3 is TGTGCCAGCAGTTGTGGGCCCAAAAGGGGGAATGAGCAGTTCTTC. Translating it yields CASSCGPKRGNEQFF. This chain connects TRBV6-9 to TRBJ2-1, with a possible D match to TRBD1 (6 bases). V was shortened by 4 bases and J by 7 bases, with 17 bases between the two germline ends. Germline V gene data show CDR1 as MNHGY and CDR2 as SVAAGI. The CDR3 is made up of 15 amino acids.

This clonotype appeared many times. This chain connects TRBV4-3 to TRBJ2-3; D may be TRBD2 (7 bases). The CDR3 runs to 16 residues. CDR1 and CDR2 (germline): LGHNA, YSLEER. V lost 1 base, J lost 0 bases, and 11 bases lay in between. The chain's CDR3 is CASSQGGGPSTDTQYF. The CDR3 DNA sequence: TGCGCCAGCAGCCAAGGGGGGGGCCCTAGCACAGATACGCAGTATTTT.

This clonotype was detected only a few times. V gene TRBV5-4 combines with J gene TRBJ1-1, with D perhaps matching TRBD1 (5 bases). The germline V gene encodes CDR1 SGHNT and CDR2 YYREEE (reference sequence). The CDR3 has 13 amino acids. Trimming left V 3 bases short and J 3 bases short, with 9 bases between. The CDR3: CASSWDGYTEAFF. CDR3 sequence (DNA): TGTGCCAGCAGCTGGGACGGATACACTGAAGCTTTCTTT. The variable domain in full, with the rest retrieved from reference TRBV5-4 and TRBJ1-1, is ETGVTQSPTHLIKTRGQQVTLRCSSQSGHNTVSWYQQALGQGPQFIFQYYREEENGRGNFPPRFSGLQFPNYSSELNVNALELDDSALYLCASSWDGYTEAFFGQGTRLTVV.

The J gene is TRBJ2-7, the V gene TRBV6-5; the D gene could be TRBD1 or TRBD2 (5 bases each). The V gene lost 0 bases and the J gene lost 2 bases, with 11 bases spanning the gap. CDR1 is MNHEY and CDR2 is SVGAGI in the germline V gene. The CDR3 contains 15 residues. DNA of the CDR3: TGTGCCAGCAGTTACTCAGAAGGGACCACCTACGAGCAGTACTTC. Residues: CASSYSEGTTYEQYF.

This chain links TRBV2 with TRBJ1-1, with a tentative D call TRBD1 (6 bases). Trimming took off 3 bases at V and 2 bases at J, with 7 bases between the two ends. Germline V gives CDR1 SNHLY, CDR2 FYNNEI. The CDR3 has 13 amino acids. For the CDR3, the DNA is TGTGCCAGCAGTGAGGACAGAAACACTGAAGCTTTCTTT. Translation: CASSEDRNTEAFF.

The chain carries TRBV10-3 and TRBJ1-2, with D unresolved. Trimming took 4 bases from V and 5 from J, leaving 8 bases between them. Germline CDR1 reads ENHRY; CDR2 reads SYGVKD. The CDR3 extends over 12 amino acids. The CDR3 is CAISVLQYGYTF. The DNA of the CDR3 is TGTGCCATCAGTGTCTTACAGTATGGCTACACCTTC.

The chain joins TRBV5-1 to TRBJ2-7; 8 bases line up with TRBD1. Germline V gene lookup returns CDR1 SGHRS and CDR2 YFSETQ. This CDR3 spans 18 amino acids. Trimming removed 5 bases from V and 3 bases from J; junction bases left unmatched: 19. This CDR3 is CASRGSGQGPFGCYEQYF. CDR3 coding DNA: TGCGCCAGCAGGGGGTCCGGACAGGGTCCTTTCGGTTGCTACGAGCAGTACTTC.

This clonotype has only a few counts. The J gene is TRBJ2-1, the V gene TRBV7-2; 10 bases are a match to TRBD2. The CDR3 extends over 15 amino acids. The junction had 11 bases not matched to a gene; V was cut back by 6 bases and J by 9 bases. Germline loops: CDR1 SGHTA, CDR2 FQGNSA. Here the CDR3 reads CASSLDTLAGAEQFF. In DNA, the CDR3 is TGTGCCAGCAGTCTAGATACCCTAGCGGGGGCTGAGCAGTTCTTC.

This chain connects TRBV30 to TRBJ2-7; D gene unclear. This CDR3 region has 13 residues. Germline CDR1 reads GTSNPN; CDR2 reads SVGIG (reference sequence). V lost 1 base and J 2 bases, leaving 9 bases between the germline ends. CDR3 sequence reads: CAWSGTVPYEQYF. Written as DNA, the CDR3 is TGTGCCTGGAGTGGCACAGTTCCCTACGAGCAGTACTTC.

Many counts were recorded for this clonotype. The chain has TRBV6-5 and TRBJ2-1; 10 nucleotides match TRBD2. This CDR3 spans 16 amino acids. Germline values: CDR1 MNHEY, CDR2 SVGAGI. Trimming took 3 bases from V and 8 from J; bases not matched to a gene: 10. The CDR3 DNA reads TGTGCCAGCAGTTATATAGTGGCTAGCGGGGGCTATGAGCAGTTCTTC. As protein: CASSYIVASGGYEQFF.

This chain uses TRBV5-1 with TRBJ2-6, with 9 bases lining up with TRBD1. The CDR3 is 18 residues long. V lost 3 bases and J lost 0; bases outside the gene matches: 7. CDR1 is SGHRS, CDR2 YFSETQ, per germline. The DNA for the CDR3 is TGCGCCAGCAGCTCGCACGGGACAGGGTACTCTGGGGCCAACGTCCTGACTTTC. Protein product: CASSSHGTGYSGANVLTF. The full variable domain, its missing parts supplied by reference TRBV5-1 and TRBJ2-6, is KAGVTQTPRYLIKTRGQQVTLSCSPISGHRSVSWYQQTPGQGLQFLFEYFSETQRNKGNFPGRFSGRQFSNSRSEMNVSTLELGDSALYLCASSSHGTGYSGANVLTFGAGSRLTVL.

The table lists this clonotype with a few counts. The chain carries TRBV7-9 and TRBJ1-1, with TRBD1 as a possible D gene (5 bases). Germline V gene lookup returns CDR1 SEHNR and CDR2 FQNEAQ (reference sequence). The CDR3 is 15 residues long. V shed 6 bases and J shed 4 bases, with 18 bases lying between them. The CDR3 here is CASSRLGGFGTEAFF. Here the CDR3 DNA reads TGTGCCAGCAGTCGGTTGGGGGGGTTCGGCACTGAAGCTTTCTTT.

This clonotype occurred a few times. The chain employs TRBV20-1 and TRBJ1-2, with no clear D. CDR1 is DFQATT and CDR2 is SNEGSKA in the germline V gene (reference sequence). This CDR3 region has 15 residues. V lost 1 base and J lost 3, with 15 bases in between. The CDR3 DNA reads TGCAGTGCTAGAGCACATCTGGCCGGGGACTATGGCTACACCTTC. As protein: CSARAHLAGDYGYTF.